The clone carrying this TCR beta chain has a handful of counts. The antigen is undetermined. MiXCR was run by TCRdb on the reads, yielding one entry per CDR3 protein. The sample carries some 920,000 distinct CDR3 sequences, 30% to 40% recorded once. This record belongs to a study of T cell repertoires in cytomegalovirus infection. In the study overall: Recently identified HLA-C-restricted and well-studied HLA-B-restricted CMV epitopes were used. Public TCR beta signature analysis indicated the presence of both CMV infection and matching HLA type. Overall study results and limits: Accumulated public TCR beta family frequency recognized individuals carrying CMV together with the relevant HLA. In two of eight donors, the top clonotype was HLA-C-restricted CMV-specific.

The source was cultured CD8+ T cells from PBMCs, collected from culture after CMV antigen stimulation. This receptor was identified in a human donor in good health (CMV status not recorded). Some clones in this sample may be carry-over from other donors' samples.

The CDR3 sequence: CASSLWGGTHETQYF. The CDR3 DNA sequence: TGTGCCAGCAGTCTCTGGGGGGGGACCCACGAGACCCAGTACTTC. This chain connects TRBV27 to TRBJ2-5; 7 bases are shared with TRBD2. The CDR3 extends over 15 amino acids. V lost 5 bases to trimming and J lost 5 bases; unmatched junction nucleotides: 11. Germline CDR1 MNHEY, CDR2 SMNVEV (reference sequence).